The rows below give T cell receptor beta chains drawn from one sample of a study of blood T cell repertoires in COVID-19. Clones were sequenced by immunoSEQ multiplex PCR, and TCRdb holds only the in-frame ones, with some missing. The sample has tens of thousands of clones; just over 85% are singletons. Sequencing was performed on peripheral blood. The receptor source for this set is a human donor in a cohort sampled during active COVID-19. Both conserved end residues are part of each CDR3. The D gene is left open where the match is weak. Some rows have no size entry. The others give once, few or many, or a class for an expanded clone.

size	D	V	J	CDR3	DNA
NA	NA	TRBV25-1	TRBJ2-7	CASSPREVSYEQYF	TGTGCCAGCAGTCCCAGGGAGGTCTCCTACGAGCAGTACTTC
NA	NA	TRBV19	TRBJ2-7	CASSPGLGVYEQYF	TGTGCCAGTAGTCCGGGACTTGGGGTCTACGAGCAGTACTTC
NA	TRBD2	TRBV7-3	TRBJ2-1	CASSLAGGPYNEQFF	TGTGCCAGCAGCTTGGCGGGAGGGCCCTACAATGAGCAGTTCTTC
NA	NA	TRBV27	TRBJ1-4	CASRSTRATNEKLFF	TGTGCCAGCAGGTCGACGCGGGCAACTAATGAAAAACTGTTTTTT
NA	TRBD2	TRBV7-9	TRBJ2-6	CASSSSGTGANVLTF	TGTGCCAGCAGCTCTAGCGGGACTGGGGCCAACGTCCTGACTTTC
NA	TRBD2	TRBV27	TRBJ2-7	CASSHTSGSFAYEQYF	TGTGCCAGCAGTCACACTAGCGGGAGCTTCGCCTACGAGCAGTACTTC
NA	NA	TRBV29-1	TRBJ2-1	CSVEGASNEQFF	TGCAGCGTTGAAGGCGCGAGCAATGAGCAGTTCTTC
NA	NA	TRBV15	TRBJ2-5	CATSRDKGGQGYF	TGTGCCACCAGCAGAGATAAGGGCGGTCAGGGGTACTTC
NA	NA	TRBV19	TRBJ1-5	CASNQGGGNQPQHF	TGTGCCAGTAACCAGGGCGGCGGCAATCAGCCCCAGCATTTT
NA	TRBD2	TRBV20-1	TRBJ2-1	CSASVGGNEQFF	TGCAGTGCTAGTGTGGGGGGGAATGAGCAGTTCTTC
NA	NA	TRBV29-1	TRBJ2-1	CSVPGSFGQFF	TGCAGCGTCCCAGGGTCCTTCGGGCAGTTCTTC
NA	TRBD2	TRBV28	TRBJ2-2	CASSLGLAGDAGELFF	TGTGCCAGCAGTCTAGGACTAGCGGGAGATGCCGGGGAGCTGTTTTTT
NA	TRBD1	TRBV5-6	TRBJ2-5	CASRPGTGDRRETQYF	TGTGCCAGCAGACCCGGGACAGGGGATCGGAGAGAGACCCAGTACTTC
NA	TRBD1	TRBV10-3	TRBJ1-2	CAISGTGDGYTF	TGTGCCATCAGTGGGACAGGGGACGGCTACACCTTC
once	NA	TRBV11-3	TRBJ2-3	CASSPNLGADTQYF	TGTGCCAGCAGCCCTAATTTAGGGGCAGATACGCAGTATTTT
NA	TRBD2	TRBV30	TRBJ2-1	CAWSSTGTSGGASYNEQFF	TGTGCCTGGAGTTCGACCGGGACTAGCGGGGGGGCCTCCTACAATGAGCAGTTCTTC
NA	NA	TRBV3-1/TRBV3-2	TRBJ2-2	CASSQVEGVGELFF	TGTGCCAGCAGCCAAGTTGAGGGGGTTGGGGAGCTGTTTTTT
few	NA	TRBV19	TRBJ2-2	CATRRTGELFF	TGTGCCACCCGGAGAACCGGGGAGCTGTTTTTT
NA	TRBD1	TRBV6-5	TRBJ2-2	CASNVQGENTGELFF	TGTGCCAGCAACGTCCAGGGGGAGAACACCGGGGAGCTGTTTTTT
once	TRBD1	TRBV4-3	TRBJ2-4	CASSQERGQGLAKNIQYF	TGCGCCAGCAGCCAAGAAAGGGGGCAGGGCTTAGCCAAAAACATTCAGTACTTC
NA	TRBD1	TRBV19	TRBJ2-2	CATTGQGPTGELFF	TGTGCCACTACGGGACAGGGACCCACCGGGGAGCTGTTTTTT
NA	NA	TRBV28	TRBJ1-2	CASEDSNYGYTF	TGTGCCAGCGAGGACAGCAACTATGGCTACACCTTC
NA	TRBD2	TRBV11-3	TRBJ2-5	CASSLLAAETQYF	TGTGCCAGCAGCCTTCTAGCGGCGGAGACCCAGTACTTC
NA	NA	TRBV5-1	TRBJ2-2	CASAVGTNTGELFF	TGCGCCAGCGCCGTCGGGACGAACACCGGGGAGCTGTTTTTT
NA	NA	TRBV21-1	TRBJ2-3	CATRLPLATERGTDTQYF	TGTGCCACCCGCTTACCACTAGCGACCGAGAGGGGCACAGATACGCAGTATTTT
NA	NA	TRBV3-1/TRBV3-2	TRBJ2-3	CASSPDSSTDTQYF	TGTGCCAGCAGCCCCGACAGCTCCACAGATACGCAGTATTTT
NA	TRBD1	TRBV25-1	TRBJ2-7	CASSGDRGPREQYF	TGTGCCAGCAGTGGTGACAGGGGGCCCCGTGAGCAGTACTTC
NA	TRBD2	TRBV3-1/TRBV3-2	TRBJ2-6	CASSQDSGTLNVLTF	TGTGCCAGCAGCCAAGATAGCGGGACACTTAACGTCCTGACTTTC
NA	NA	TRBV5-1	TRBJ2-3	CASRASGTGADTQYF	TGCGCCAGCAGGGCTAGCGGGACAGGGGCGGATACGCAGTATTTT
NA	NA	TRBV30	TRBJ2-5	CAWTPGTIQETQYF	TGTGCCTGGACCCCGGGGACAATCCAAGAGACCCAGTACTTC
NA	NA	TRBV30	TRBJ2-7	CAWREQGVNEQYF	TGTGCCTGGAGGGAACAGGGAGTTAACGAGCAGTACTTC
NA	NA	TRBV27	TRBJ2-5	CASSPYEVETQYF	TGTGCCAGCAGTCCTTATGAGGTCGAGACCCAGTACTTC
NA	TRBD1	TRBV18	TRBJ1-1	CASSRDRANTEAFF	TGTGCCAGCTCCCGGGACAGGGCTAACACTGAAGCTTTCTTT
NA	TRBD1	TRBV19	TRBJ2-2	CASSTTGYTGELFF	TGTGCCAGTAGTACGACAGGGTACACCGGGGAGCTGTTTTTT
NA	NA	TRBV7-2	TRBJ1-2	CASSLDSSYYGYTF	TGTGCCAGCAGCTTAGACAGCAGTTACTATGGCTACACCTTC
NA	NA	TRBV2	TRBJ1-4	CASSEERGSNEKLFF	TGTGCCAGCAGCGAGGAGCGGGGCTCTAATGAAAAACTGTTTTTT
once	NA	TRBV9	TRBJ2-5	CASSVAGVSETQYF	TGTGCCAGCAGCGTAGCAGGGGTTAGCGAGACCCAGTACTTC
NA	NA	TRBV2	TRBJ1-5	CASSAGRVWDQPQHF	TGTGCCAGCAGTGCGGGCAGGGTATGGGATCAGCCCCAGCATTTT
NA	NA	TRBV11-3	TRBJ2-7	CASSLTSRGYEQYF	TGTGCCAGCAGCTTAACTAGTCGGGGCTACGAGCAGTACTTC
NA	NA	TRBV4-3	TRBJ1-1	CASSQAPQNTEAFF	TGCGCCAGCAGCCAAGCTCCACAGAACACTGAAGCTTTCTTT